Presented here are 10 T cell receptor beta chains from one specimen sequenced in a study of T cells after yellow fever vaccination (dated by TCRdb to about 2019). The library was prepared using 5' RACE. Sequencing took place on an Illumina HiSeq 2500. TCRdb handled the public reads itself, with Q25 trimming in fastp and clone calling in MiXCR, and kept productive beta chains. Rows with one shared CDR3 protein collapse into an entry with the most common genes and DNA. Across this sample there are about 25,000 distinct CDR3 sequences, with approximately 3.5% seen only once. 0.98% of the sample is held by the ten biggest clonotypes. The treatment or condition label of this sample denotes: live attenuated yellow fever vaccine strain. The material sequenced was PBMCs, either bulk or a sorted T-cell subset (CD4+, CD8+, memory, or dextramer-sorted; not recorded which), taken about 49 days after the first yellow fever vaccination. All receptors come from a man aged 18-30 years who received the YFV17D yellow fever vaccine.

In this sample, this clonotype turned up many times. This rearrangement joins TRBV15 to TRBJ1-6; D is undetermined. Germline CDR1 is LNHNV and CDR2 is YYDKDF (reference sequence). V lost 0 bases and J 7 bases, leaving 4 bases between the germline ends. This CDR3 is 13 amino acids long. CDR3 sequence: CATSREGNSPLHF. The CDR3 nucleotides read TGTGCCACCAGCAGAGAGGGCAATTCACCCCTCCACTTT. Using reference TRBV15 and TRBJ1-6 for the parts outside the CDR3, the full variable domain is DAMVIQNPRYQVTQFGKPVTLSCSQTLNHNVMYWYQQKSSQAPKLLFHYYDKDFNNEADTPDNFQSRRPNTSFCFLDIRSPGLGDTAMYLCATSREGNSPLHFGNGTRLTVT.

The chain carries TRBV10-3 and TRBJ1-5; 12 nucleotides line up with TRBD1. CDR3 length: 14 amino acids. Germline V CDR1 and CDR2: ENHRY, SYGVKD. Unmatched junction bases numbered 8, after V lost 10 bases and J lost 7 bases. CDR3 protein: CATTGTGGRQPQHF. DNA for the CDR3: TGTGCCACCACGGGGACAGGGGGCCGACAGCCCCAGCATTTT.

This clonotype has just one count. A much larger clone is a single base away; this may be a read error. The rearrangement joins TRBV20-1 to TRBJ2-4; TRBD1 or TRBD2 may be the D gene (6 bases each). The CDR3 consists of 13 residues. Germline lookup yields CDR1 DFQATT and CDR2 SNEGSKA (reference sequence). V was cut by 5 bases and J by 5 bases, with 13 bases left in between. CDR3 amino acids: CSACLGGQNIQYF. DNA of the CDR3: TGCAGTGCTTGCCTCGGGGGCCAAAACATTCAGTACTTC.

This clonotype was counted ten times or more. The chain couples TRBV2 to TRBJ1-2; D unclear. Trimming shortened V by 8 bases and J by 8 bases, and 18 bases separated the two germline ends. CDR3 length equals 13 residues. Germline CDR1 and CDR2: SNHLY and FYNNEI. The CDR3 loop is CASSKEPLWGYTF. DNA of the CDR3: TGTGCCAGCTCAAAGGAACCTCTATGGGGCTACACCTTC.

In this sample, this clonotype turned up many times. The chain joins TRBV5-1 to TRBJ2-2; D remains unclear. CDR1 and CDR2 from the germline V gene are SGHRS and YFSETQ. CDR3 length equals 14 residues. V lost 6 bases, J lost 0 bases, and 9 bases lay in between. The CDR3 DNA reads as TGCGCCAGCATGGTGGCGACGAACACCGGGGAGCTGTTTTTT. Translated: CASMVATNTGELFF.

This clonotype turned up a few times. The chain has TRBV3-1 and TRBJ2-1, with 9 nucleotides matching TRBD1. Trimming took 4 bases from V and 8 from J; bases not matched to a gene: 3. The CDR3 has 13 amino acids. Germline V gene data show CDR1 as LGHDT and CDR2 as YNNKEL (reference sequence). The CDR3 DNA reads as TGTGCCAGCAGCCTCCGGGACAGGGATGAGCAGTTCTTC. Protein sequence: CASSLRDRDEQFF.

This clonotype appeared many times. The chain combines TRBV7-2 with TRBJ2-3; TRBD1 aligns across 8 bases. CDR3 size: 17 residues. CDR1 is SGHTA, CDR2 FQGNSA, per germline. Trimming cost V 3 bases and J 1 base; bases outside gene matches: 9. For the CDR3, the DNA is TGTGCCAGCAGCTTCCCCCTCAGGGGGCGCGGCACAGATACGCAGTATTTT. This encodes CASSFPLRGRGTDTQYF.

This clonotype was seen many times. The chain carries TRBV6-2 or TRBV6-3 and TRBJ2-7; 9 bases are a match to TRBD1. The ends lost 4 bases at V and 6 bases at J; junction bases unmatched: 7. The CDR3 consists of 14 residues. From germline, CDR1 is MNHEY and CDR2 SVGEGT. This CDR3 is CASSSTGQGPEQYV. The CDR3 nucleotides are TGTGCCAGCAGTTCAACGGGACAGGGCCCCGAGCAGTACGTC.

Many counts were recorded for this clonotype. The CDR3 is CAEGKGEVKNIQYF. DNA for the CDR3: TGTGCCGAAGGGAAGGGGGAGGTCAAAAACATTCAGTACTTC. The J gene is TRBJ2-4, the V gene TRBV25-1, with D perhaps matching TRBD1 or TRBD2 (6 bases each). The length of the CDR3 is 14 residues. Per the germline V gene, CDR1 is MGHDK and CDR2 is SYGVNS. The V gene lost 11 bases and the J gene lost 3 bases, with 17 bases spanning the gap.

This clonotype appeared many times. The CDR3 reads CAISAGGTYNEQFF. CDR3 nucleotides: TGTGCCATCAGTGCGGGCGGAACCTACAATGAGCAGTTCTTC. The gene calls are TRBV10-3 and TRBJ2-1; D is undetermined. The germline V gene has CDR1 ENHRY and CDR2 SYGVKD. CDR3 length: 14 amino acids. Between the trimmed V and J ends, which lost 4 bases and 2 bases, there was a span of 9 bases.